The present T cell receptor beta chain was sequenced within a study of CXCR3-negative and CXCR3-positive naive CD8 T cells. Study-wide results and limits: Against CXCR3-negative naive cells, CXCR3-positive naive cells showed more hydrophobic TRB CDR3s.

In preparing the TRB cDNA libraries, 5' RACE with UMI labels was used. No DNA is given; TCRdb re-called the 5' RACE reads and lists each CDR3 protein once. In total, the table holds 130,000 or so distinct CDR3 sequences. Comments on this clonotype: Its cognate antigen is unknown.

Per the germline V gene, CDR1 is SSHAT and CDR2 is FNYEAQ (reference sequence). The CDR3 length is 16 residues. The chain is built from TRBV7-7 and TRBJ2-1; checking the TCRdb D call of TRBD1 is not possible without DNA. Specimen: naive CXCR3+ CD8+ T cells from blood. The subset is: CD45RO-CCR7+CD27+CD95- naive CD8+ T cells expressing CXCR3 (TNR3+). The sequence derives from a human donor in good health. Some clones in this sample may be carry-over from other donors' samples. The CDR3 region is CASSQGGRESYNEQFF.